The 29 T cell receptor beta chains in this list originate from one sample, sequenced in a study of T cell clonality in common variable immunodeficiency. Some clones are missing from TCRdb's copy, which holds only in-frame ones; the method was immunoSEQ multiplex PCR. There are about 81,000 clones in the sample, none observed a single time. The sequenced sample was peripheral blood mononuclear cells. The receptors were gathered from a person aged 18 to 75 in good health.

In its sample, this clone was seen many times. The CDR3 is cut off 3 residues early in the read; its end comes from the germline J gene. V and J are TRBV20-1 and TRBJ2-5, with TRBD1 matching over 10 bases. This CDR3 is 17 amino acids long. Losses at the gene ends were 3 bases for V and 2 bases for J; bases not matched to a gene: 12. The V gene's germline CDR1 is DFQATT and CDR2 SNEGSKA (reference sequence). The CDR3 DNA, read in part, is TGCAGTGCTAGTTATAGGACAGGGGGGAGCGGTCAAGAGACC. It translates to CSASYRTGGSGQET. The whole CDR3 region reads CSASYRTGGSGQETQYF.

This clone was counted at least ten times. The read terminates 3 residues ahead of where the CDR3 ends, so the germline J gene completes it. This chain connects TRBV5-4 to TRBJ2-5; TRBD2 is a possible D gene (5 bases). Germline loops: CDR1 SGHNT, CDR2 YYREEE (reference sequence). The CDR3 runs to 14 residues. V was trimmed by 2 bases and J by 3 bases, leaving 11 bases between them. The DNA read from the CDR3 is TGTGCCAGCAGCTTCGGTCCGCGGGAAGAGACC. It is translated as CASSFGPREET. The complete CDR3 reads CASSFGPREETQYF.

This clone was observed at least ten times. The CDR3 end falls 3 residues outside the read, so it is completed with the germline J gene. The chain carries TRBV5-4 and TRBJ2-3; D is ambiguous. V lost 2 bases, J lost 3 bases, and 7 bases lay in between. From germline, CDR1 is SGHNT and CDR2 YYREEE (reference sequence). This CDR3 region has 13 residues. Partial CDR3 DNA: TGTGCCAGCAGCTTAACACCGACAGATACG. Protein product: CASSLTPTDT. The CDR3 in its entirety is CASSLTPTDTQYF.

This clone has ten or more counts. The observed sequence ends 3 residues before the CDR3 terminus, with the missing tail filled in from the germline J gene. V is TRBV7-2 and J is TRBJ1-5; unclear D gene. Trimming removed 4 bases at V and 3 bases at J, with 10 bases between. Germline CDR1 and CDR2: SGHTA and FQGNSA. The CDR3 covers 14 residues. Partial CDR3 DNA: TGTGCCAGCAGCTCTCCCGGGGACAATCAGCCC. This translates into CASSSPGDNQP. The entire CDR3 sequence reads CASSSPGDNQPQHF.

This clone was seen many times. The read terminates 3 residues ahead of where the CDR3 ends, so the germline J gene completes it. The J gene is TRBJ1-6, the V gene TRBV6-2 or TRBV6-3; 10 positions agree with TRBD1. This CDR3 has 15 residues. The germline V gene has CDR1 MNHEY and CDR2 SVGEGT. The J segment lost 9 bases and the V segment lost 5 bases, leaving 7 bases of the junction unmatched. The sequenced CDR3 bases are TGTGCCAGCAGTCCCCGGGGACAGGGGTTTTCACCC. Translating gives CASSPRGQGFSP. The entire CDR3 sequence reads CASSPRGQGFSPLHF.

In this sample, this clone turned up many times. The CDR3 goes on 3 residues after the read ends, and that part is filled in from the germline J gene. The V and J genes are TRBV6-2 or TRBV6-3 and TRBJ2-7; tentatively, D is TRBD2 (6 bases). Germline assignment: CDR1 MNHEY and CDR2 SVGEGT. The V gene lost 0 bases and the J gene lost 6 bases, with 6 bases spanning the gap. The CDR3 length is 12 residues. The chain's CDR3 is CASSYSAGEQYF. The covered CDR3 bases are TGTGCCAGCAGTTACTCAGCGGGCGAG.

In its sample, this clone was seen many times. The read stops 3 residues short of the end of the CDR3; the missing end is completed from the germline J gene. The gene calls are TRBV5-1 and TRBJ2-6; TRBD1 is a possible D gene (6 bases). Looked up from germline, CDR1 is SGHRS and CDR2 is YFSETQ. This CDR3 spans 18 amino acids. Trimming stripped 1 base from V and 4 bases from J, with 18 bases between. The part of the CDR3 DNA that was read is TGCGCCAGCAGCTTGTATGCAGGGGCGAGTACCGGGGCCAACGTC. Protein sequence: CASSLYAGASTGANV. The full CDR3 reads CASSLYAGASTGANVLTF. Complete variable domain (other parts from reference TRBV5-1 and TRBJ2-6): KAGVTQTPRYLIKTRGQQVTLSCSPISGHRSVSWYQQTPGQGLQFLFEYFSETQRNKGNFPGRFSGRQFSNSRSEMNVSTLELGDSALYLCASSLYAGASTGANVLTFGAGSRLTVL.

In this sample, this clone turned up many times. The CDR3 is cut off 3 residues early in the read; its end comes from the germline J gene. The chain links TRBV2 to TRBJ2-5, with D possibly TRBD2 on 6 matching bases. The CDR3 is made up of 14 amino acids. V lost 6 bases to trimming and J lost 2 bases, with 13 bases between them. Per germline, CDR1 SNHLY and CDR2 FYNNEI. CDR3 bases read: TGTGCCAGCAGGTCTGGGACTTATCAAGAGACC. It translates to CASRSGTYQET. The whole CDR3 sequence is CASRSGTYQETQYF.

This clone was found many times. The read falls 3 residues short of the CDR3 end, and the missing part is taken from the germline J gene. The chain combines TRBV5-1 with TRBJ2-2; D call uncertain. This CDR3 has 17 amino acids. Germline CDR1 SGHRS, CDR2 YFSETQ. V lost 2 bases to trimming and J lost 3 bases, with 17 bases between them. The part of the CDR3 DNA that was read is TGCGCCAGCAGCTTAGGTCTCGATGACTCGTACACCGGGGAG. Translating gives CASSLGLDDSYTGE. The CDR3 in full is CASSLGLDDSYTGELFF.

This clone was recorded many times. The read falls 3 residues short of the CDR3 end, and the missing part is taken from the germline J gene. The V gene is TRBV27, the J gene TRBJ2-1; TRBD2 aligns across 10 bases. V lost 6 bases to trimming and J lost 5 bases; unmatched junction nucleotides: 10. Germline CDR1 MNHEY, CDR2 SMNVEV (reference sequence). The CDR3 spans 16 residues. CDR3 DNA (partial): TGTGCCAGCAGCCCCCTGACTAGCGGGTACAACAATGAG. This codes for CASSPLTSGYNNE. The full CDR3 reads CASSPLTSGYNNEQFF.

Ten or more counts support this clone. The read comes to an end 3 residues before the CDR3 does, leaving the germline J gene to fill in the end. The chain is built from TRBV7-9 and TRBJ1-4; 7 bases agree with TRBD1. CDR1 and CDR2 (germline): SEHNR, FQNEAQ (reference sequence). The CDR3 covers 14 residues. Unmatched junction bases numbered 10, after V lost 7 bases and J lost 8 bases. CDR3 bases read: TGTGCCAGCACCCAGGGCAGGGGGAACGAAAAA. Translation gives CASTQGRGNEK. The entire CDR3 reads CASTQGRGNEKLFF.

This clone was recorded at least ten times. The read terminates 3 residues before the CDR3 end, so the remaining end is supplied by the germline J gene. This chain links TRBV7-2 with TRBJ2-3; TRBD1 aligns across 7 bases. Germline V lookup: CDR1 SGHTA, CDR2 FQGNSA. This CDR3 spans 15 amino acids. V lost 4 bases, J lost 1 base, and 5 bases stayed unmatched. CDR3 residues: CASSSQDRGTDTQYF. The covered CDR3 bases are TGTGCCAGCAGCTCGCAAGACAGGGGCACAGATACG.

Ten or more counts support this clone. From the germline J gene comes the end of the CDR3, since the read stops 3 residues before it. V and J are TRBV20-1 and TRBJ2-1, with 8 bases lining up with TRBD2. Germline V gives CDR1 DFQATT, CDR2 SNEGSKA (reference sequence). The CDR3 totals 13 residues. The CDR3 here is CTAGGGTYNEQFF. CDR3 bases read: TGCACCGCCGGGGGGGGAACTTACAATGAG.

This clone was seen at least ten times. With the read ending 3 residues before the CDR3 end, the germline J gene is used to fill in that end. This chain joins TRBV11-3 and TRBJ1-1; possible D gene TRBD1, 6 bases. The CDR3 is 15 amino acids. With 2 bases removed from V and 5 bases from J, the gap between germline ends came to 15 bases. In germline, CDR1 is SGHNT, CDR2 YENEEA. The CDR3 here is CASSLHSGRGTEAFF. The part of the CDR3 DNA that was read is TGTGCCAGCAGCTTACATAGTGGCAGGGGAACTGAA.

This clone has at least ten counts. The CDR3 goes on 3 residues after the read ends, and that part is filled in from the germline J gene. The V and J genes are TRBV5-1 and TRBJ2-3; D not certain. Germline CDR1 and CDR2: SGHRS and YFSETQ. The CDR3 covers 11 residues. Trimming cost V 5 bases and J 4 bases, with 5 bases left between them. CDR3 DNA, as far as it was read: TGCGCCAGCAGAGTAGCAGATACG. Translated: CASRVADT. The whole CDR3 protein is CASRVADTQYF.

The sample holds many counts of this clone. An end of the junction does not agree with germline; a read error may underlie this. The observed sequence ends 3 residues before the CDR3 terminus, with the missing tail filled in from the germline J gene. The rearrangement uses TRBV4-2 and TRBJ2-3; D perhaps matches TRBD2 (6 bases). From germline, CDR1 is LGHNA and CDR2 YNFKEQ. The CDR3 totals 15 residues. The covered CDR3 bases are TGCGCCAGCAGCCTTTCCCCGGGACTCTCTGATACG. It encodes CASSLSPGLSDT. The CDR3 reads in full as CASSLSPGLSDTQYF.

This clone was detected many times. With the read ending 3 residues before the CDR3 end, the germline J gene is used to fill in that end. The chain couples TRBV7-9 to TRBJ2-3; 7 nucleotides line up with TRBD2. V gave up 2 bases and J gave up 4 bases; unmatched junction bases: 6. The CDR3 spans 15 residues. Germline lookup yields CDR1 SEHNR and CDR2 FQNEAQ (reference sequence). CDR3 region: CASSLNAGVSDTQYF. The CDR3 DNA, read in part, is TGTGCCAGCAGCTTAAATGCGGGAGTGTCAGATACG.

At least ten counts were recorded for this clone. The read ends 3 residues early relative to the CDR3; the germline J gene fills the gap. The chain couples TRBV20-1 to TRBJ2-7; maybe TRBD2 (5 bases). V dropped 3 bases and J dropped 0 bases, with 15 bases sitting between them. In germline, CDR1 is DFQATT, CDR2 SNEGSKA (reference sequence). The CDR3 is made up of 15 amino acids. The part of the CDR3 DNA that was read is TGCAGTGCTAGCCATCTGGAGGCGGGCTCCTACGAG. Translated, it gives CSASHLEAGSYE. The CDR3 in full is CSASHLEAGSYEQYF.

This clone has at least ten counts. Read sequence stops 3 residues before the CDR3 end, and the germline J gene provides the missing end. This sequence joins TRBV13 and TRBJ2-1, with TRBD2 matching 7 bases. The CDR3 contains 22 residues. Germline CDR1 is PRHDT and CDR2 is FYEKMQ (reference sequence). Unmatched junction bases numbered 20, after V lost 0 bases and J lost 0 bases. The CDR3 sequence is CASSLGRILAVRTPNSYNEQFF. The CDR3 bases that were read are TGTGCCAGCAGCTTAGGCAGGATTCTAGCGGTCCGGACCCCGAACTCCTACAATGAG.

There are many counts of this clone. The observed sequence ends 3 residues before the CDR3 terminus, with the missing tail filled in from the germline J gene. This rearrangement joins TRBV30 to TRBJ2-7; D is perhaps TRBD2 (6 bases). The V and J ends lost 0 bases and 2 bases respectively, with 8 bases between them. In germline, CDR1 is GTSNPN, CDR2 SVGIG (reference sequence). The CDR3 has 13 amino acids. The sequenced CDR3 bases are TGTGCCTGGAGTGTGGAGGGTCCCTACGAG. The encoded protein is CAWSVEGPYE. The full CDR3 is CAWSVEGPYEQYF. The whole variable domain, filled in from reference TRBV30 and TRBJ2-7, reads SQTIHQWPATLVQPVGSPLSLECTVEGTSNPNLYWYRQAAGRGLQLLFYSVGIGQISSEVPQNLSASRPQDRQFILSSKKLLLSDSGFYLCAWSVEGPYEQYFGPGTRLTVT.

This clone was counted many times. The read finishes 3 residues shy of the CDR3 end, and the germline J gene is used to complete it. The V and J genes are TRBV11-2 and TRBJ2-1; 7 bases are a match to TRBD2. Per germline, CDR1 SGHAT and CDR2 FQNNGV. V gave up 1 base and J gave up 8 bases; unmatched junction bases: 8. The CDR3 is 15 amino acids. CDR3 residues: CASSLGGGDQDEQFF. The sequenced CDR3 bases are TGTGCCAGCAGCTTAGGTGGGGGGGACCAGGATGAG.

This clone appeared many times. With the read ending 3 residues before the CDR3 end, the germline J gene is used to fill in that end. The chain joins TRBV7-9 to TRBJ1-1, with TRBD1 matching over 7 bases. The CDR3 is made up of 14 amino acids. Germline CDR1 reads SEHNR; CDR2 reads FQNEAQ (reference sequence). The CDR3 here is CASSNSSQGLVAFF. The DNA read from the CDR3 is TGTGCCAGCAGCAACTCCTCACAGGGGTTAGTA.

In its sample, this clone was seen many times. Read sequence stops 3 residues before the CDR3 end, and the germline J gene provides the missing end. The chain uses TRBV7-9 and TRBJ2-1; no clear D. Deletions cut 1 base from V and 4 bases from J, with 8 bases between. Germline assignment: CDR1 SEHNR and CDR2 FQNEAQ (reference sequence). This CDR3 spans 14 amino acids. The part of the CDR3 DNA that was read is TGTGCCAGCAGCTTAGAGGCGGCTTACAATGAG. Encoded protein: CASSLEAAYNE. In full, the CDR3 reads CASSLEAAYNEQFF.

The sample holds many counts of this clone. The sequenced fragment ends 3 residues before the CDR3 boundary, so the rest is inferred from the germline J gene. The chain carries TRBV2 and TRBJ2-5; D remains unclear. The CDR3 consists of 12 residues. Per the germline V gene, CDR1 is SNHLY and CDR2 is FYNNEI. Trimming removed 4 bases from V and 5 bases from J, with 8 bases in between. Incomplete CDR3 DNA: TGTGCCAGCAGTGTAATTCGGGAGACC. This sequence encodes CASSVIRET. The whole CDR3 is CASSVIRETQYF.

This clone occurred many times. The read gets to within 3 residues of the CDR3 end, and the germline J gene fills in the rest. This chain uses TRBV20-1 with TRBJ2-1; TRBD2 matches 13 bases. This CDR3 comprises 15 residues. V trimming: 5 bases; J trimming: 6 bases; junction bases outside the gene matches: 7. Germline CDR1 reads DFQATT; CDR2 reads SNEGSKA (reference sequence). The part of the CDR3 DNA that was read is TGCAGTGCTCACCGGGGACTAGCGGGATCCAATGAG. This sequence encodes CSAHRGLAGSNE. The CDR3 in its entirety is CSAHRGLAGSNEQFF.

This clone was detected many times. The read gets to within 3 residues of the CDR3 end, and the germline J gene fills in the rest. This chain connects TRBV7-2 to TRBJ2-7; 9 nucleotides agree with TRBD1. CDR1 and CDR2 (germline): SGHTA, FQGNSA. J gave up 6 bases and V 5 bases, and 5 bases lay outside the gene matches. This CDR3 comprises 13 residues. The CDR3 sequence: CASSDTGGAEQYF. The part of the CDR3 DNA that was read is TGTGCCAGCAGCGATACAGGGGGCGCCGAG.

This clone was seen many times. From the germline J gene comes the end of the CDR3, since the read stops 3 residues before it. J is TRBJ2-3 and V is TRBV6-4; 10 bases agree with TRBD2. With 0 bases clipped from V and 1 base from J, the junction kept 1 base outside the gene matches. Germline V gene lookup returns CDR1 MRHNA and CDR2 SNTAGT. The CDR3 extends over 16 amino acids. CDR3 in amino acids: CASSDSGTSGTDTQYF. The CDR3 bases that were read are TGTGCCAGCAGTGACTCGGGGACTAGCGGCACAGATACG.

The sample holds many counts of this clone. The read is 3 residues too short to cover the CDR3 end, so that end is filled in from the germline J gene. The rearrangement uses TRBV6-4 and TRBJ2-1, with TRBD2 identical over 10 bases. Germline assignment: CDR1 MRHNA and CDR2 SNTAGT. The V gene end was trimmed by 0 bases and the J gene end by 5 bases; junction bases not matched to a gene: 1. CDR3 length: 15 amino acids. CDR3 sequence reads: CASSDSLAGHNEQFF. The covered CDR3 bases are TGTGCCAGCAGTGACTCACTAGCGGGACACAATGAG.

This clone was counted many times. Read sequence stops 3 residues before the CDR3 end, and the germline J gene provides the missing end. The chain is built from TRBV20-1 and TRBJ2-2; D gene ambiguous. The CDR3 has 15 amino acids. Germline V gives CDR1 DFQATT, CDR2 SNEGSKA (reference sequence). V lost 7 bases and J lost 1, with 16 bases in between. The CDR3 reads CSVTPAEGNTGELFF. The CDR3 DNA, read in part, is TGCAGTGTAACCCCCGCGGAAGGGAACACCGGGGAG.